These 8 T cell receptor beta chains came from one sample sequenced in a study of blood T cell repertoires in COVID-19. Assay used: immunoSEQ multiplex PCR; TCRdb lists only in-frame clones, some missing. The data contain 650,000 to 800,000 clones, 90% of them singletons. Sequencing used peripheral blood. The receptor set was obtained from a woman aged 18 to 35 with acute or convalescent COVID-19.

This chain uses TRBV29-1 with TRBJ1-4; 9 bases line up with TRBD1. Per germline, CDR1 SQVTM and CDR2 ANQGSEA. Trimming cost V 7 bases and J 8 bases; bases outside gene matches: 11. The CDR3 has 14 residues. CDR3 sequence: CSASSGTGYEKLFF. Written as DNA, the CDR3 is TGCAGCGCGTCCTCCGGGACAGGGTACGAAAAACTGTTTTTT.

The chain has TRBV28 and TRBJ1-1, with 8 bases lining up with TRBD1. The CDR3 is 14 amino acids. The V gene's germline CDR1 is MDHEN and CDR2 SYDVKM. V gave up 2 bases and J gave up 9 bases; unmatched junction bases: 8. The CDR3 DNA follows: TGTGCCAGCAGTTTACCCCTGACAGGGGAAAAAGCTTTCTTT. This sequence encodes CASSLPLTGEKAFF.

The chain links TRBV7-2 to TRBJ2-3, with 7 positions matching TRBD2. The J segment lost 4 bases and the V segment lost 5 bases, leaving 9 bases of the junction unmatched. The CDR3 covers 15 residues. Germline CDR1 and CDR2: SGHTA and FQGNSA. The CDR3 sequence is CASSPRTSSADTQYF. DNA of the CDR3: TGTGCCAGCAGCCCGCGGACTAGTAGCGCAGATACGCAGTATTTT.

The V and J genes are TRBV19 and TRBJ1-5, with D possibly matching TRBD1 (6 bases). Germline CDR1 LNHDA, CDR2 SQIVND (reference sequence). The CDR3 extends over 14 amino acids. Trimming cost V 10 bases and J 0 bases, with 13 bases left between them. The CDR3 spells CATGEGGSNQPQHF. The CDR3 coding sequence is TGTGCCACCGGGGAGGGGGGTAGCAATCAGCCCCAGCATTTT.

The rearrangement joins TRBV7-9 to TRBJ1-5, with 7 positions matching TRBD1. The J segment lost 9 bases and the V segment lost 3 bases, leaving 8 bases of the junction unmatched. This CDR3 region has 14 residues. Looked up from germline, CDR1 is SEHNR and CDR2 is FQNEAQ (reference sequence). The CDR3, as DNA: TGTGCCAGCAGCTTCGGACAGGCGGGTGCGCCCCAGCATTTT. It translates to CASSFGQAGAPQHF.

A single count supports this clone. The chain joins TRBV14 to TRBJ1-2; unclear D gene. Germline values: CDR1 SGHDN, CDR2 FVKESK. V lost 3 bases and J 4 bases, leaving 12 bases between the germline ends. There are 14 residues in the CDR3. The CDR3 sequence: CASSQVHLIYGYTF. CDR3 sequence (DNA): TGTGCCAGCAGCCAGGTACACCTTATCTATGGCTACACCTTC.

The chain links TRBV4-3 to TRBJ2-2; TRBD2 agrees at 12 bases. CDR1 and CDR2 from the germline V gene are LGHNA and YSLEER. CDR3 length equals 16 residues. V lost 4 bases and J lost 6; bases outside the gene matches: 6. CDR3 sequence: CASSLISSGGAGELFF. CDR3 DNA: TGCGCCAGCAGCCTGATCTCTAGCGGGGGGGCCGGGGAGCTGTTTTTT.

The chain joins TRBV28 to TRBJ2-3; D unclear. This CDR3 region has 11 residues. Trimming cost V 6 bases and J 5 bases, with 6 bases left between them. Per the germline V gene, CDR1 is MDHEN and CDR2 is SYDVKM. CDR3 in amino acids: CASSPQDTQYF. CDR3 DNA: TGTGCCAGCAGCCCCCAAGATACGCAGTATTTT.